Below, 14 T cell receptor beta chains from the same sample are listed, as sequenced in a study of cytomegalovirus exposure and HLA in healthy donors. The PCR employed 60 Vbeta primers together with 13 Jbeta primers. Here immunoSEQ multiplex PCR was the method, and the copy in TCRdb shows in-frame clones only, minus some. In the table there are tens of thousands of clones, around 78% of which are singletons. Sequencing input: PBMCs. The receptors here all came from a man younger than 40 in good health and CMV-seronegative.

The chain is built from TRBV2 and TRBJ2-3; 7 bases line up with TRBD1. This CDR3 has 15 residues. CDR1 is SNHLY and CDR2 is FYNNEI in the germline V gene. J was trimmed by 3 bases and V by 7 bases; bases with no gene match: 10. Here the CDR3 reads CASILTGRGTDTQYF. The CDR3 DNA sequence: TGTGCCAGCATCCTGACGGGCAGGGGGACAGATACGCAGTATTTT.

The rearrangement uses TRBV27 and TRBJ2-7; possible D gene TRBD1, 5 bases. V lost 7 bases, J lost 3 bases, and 13 bases lay in between. Germline values: CDR1 MNHEY, CDR2 SMNVEV (reference sequence). This CDR3 is 13 amino acids long. CDR3 nucleotides: TGTGCCAGCATTGGGGCAGTCAACTACGAGCAGTACGTC. It translates to CASIGAVNYEQYV.

This clone was counted only a few times. The chain employs TRBV5-5 and TRBJ2-3, with 12 bases fitting TRBD1. CDR1 is SGHKS and CDR2 is YYEKEE in the germline V gene (reference sequence). The CDR3 runs to 13 residues. Trimming cost V 7 bases and J 6 bases; bases outside gene matches: 3. This chain's CDR3 is CASGTGGRDTQYF. CDR3 DNA: TGTGCCAGCGGGACAGGGGGCAGGGATACGCAGTATTTT.

This clone was detected a few times. The rearrangement uses TRBV5-1 and TRBJ1-1; the D is unclear. Trimming pared 1 base from V and 1 base from J, leaving 8 bases between. The CDR3 length is 14 residues. The germline V gene encodes CDR1 SGHRS and CDR2 YFSETQ. The CDR3 loop is CASSLYRGNTEAFF. CDR3 sequence (DNA): TGCGCCAGCAGCTTGTATCGGGGGAACACTGAAGCTTTCTTT.

The V call is TRBV7-2, the J call TRBJ1-1, with no clear D. The CDR3 runs 13 residues. Germline V gene data show CDR1 as SGHTA and CDR2 as FQGNSA. V was clipped by 6 bases and J by 11 bases, with 19 bases between them. CDR3: CASSSRRGLWAFF. The CDR3 nucleotides are TGTGCCAGCAGTAGCAGACGAGGCCTGTGGGCTTTCTTT.

This clone was recorded a few times. The V gene is TRBV5-4, the J gene TRBJ2-7, with 8 bases that match TRBD1. Germline V lookup: CDR1 SGHNT, CDR2 YYREEE (reference sequence). This CDR3 has 12 amino acids. With V trimmed by 4 bases and J by 6 bases, 3 bases remained unmatched. The chain's CDR3 is CASSLRGLEQYV. CDR3 coding DNA: TGTGCCAGCAGCCTCAGGGGGCTCGAGCAGTACGTC.

The V call is TRBV11-3, the J call TRBJ1-4, with 7 bases fitting TRBD1. This CDR3 contains 17 residues. Germline-derived CDR1 and CDR2 are SGHNT and YENEEA. The V gene end was trimmed by 4 bases and the J gene end by 9 bases; junction bases not matched to a gene: 17. The CDR3 coding sequence is TGTGCCAGCAGCTCGAACCAAGGACAGGCGCGGGTGAAAAAACTGTTTTTT. Encoded protein: CASSSNQGQARVKKLFF.

The V gene is TRBV27, the J gene TRBJ1-3, with TRBD1 as a possible D gene (5 bases). Trimming removed 5 bases at V and 4 bases at J, with 9 bases between. The length of the CDR3 is 13 residues. Germline CDR1 reads MNHEY; CDR2 reads SMNVEV (reference sequence). The CDR3 here is CASSRGTGNTIYF. CDR3 in DNA: TGTGCCAGCAGTAGGGGAACGGGAAACACCATATATTTT.

CDR3 bases: TGTGCCAGCAGCTTGGTAGAGATGGAGACCCAGTACTTC. Amino acids: CASSLVEMETQYF. V usage is TRBV5-8 and J usage is TRBJ2-5, with unresolved D. The CDR3 is 13 amino acids. The germline V gene encodes CDR1 SGHTS and CDR2 YDEGEE. V was shortened by 0 bases and J by 5 bases, with 8 bases between the two germline ends.

The CDR3 DNA is TGTGCCAGCAGCTTGGGGTTTGGGCAGAGCTCCTACAATGAGCAGTTCTTC. Translating gives CASSLGFGQSSYNEQFF. The chain uses TRBV5-8 and TRBJ2-1; D uncertain. V lost 0 bases, J lost 0 bases, and 13 bases lay in between. Germline V gene sequence: CDR1 SGHTS, CDR2 YDEGEE. The length of the CDR3 is 17 residues.

The chain uses TRBV4-1 and TRBJ2-2, with D hard to call. Germline values: CDR1 MGHRA, CDR2 YSYEKL. The CDR3 consists of 14 residues. The V gene lost 1 base and the J gene lost 2 bases, with 5 bases spanning the gap. The CDR3 nucleotides are TGCGCCAGCAGCCAAGCGCGTAACACCGGGGAGCTGTTTTTT. Protein product: CASSQARNTGELFF.

The chain is built from TRBV5-5 and TRBJ1-2; tentative D call: TRBD1 (5 bases). Trimming stripped 4 bases from V and 8 bases from J, with 15 bases between. The CDR3 contains 13 residues. CDR1 SGHKS and CDR2 YYEKEE come from the germline V gene (reference sequence). The CDR3 region is CASSLEEGRGYTF. The DNA of the CDR3 is TGTGCCAGCAGCCTTGAGGAGGGACGCGGCTACACCTTC.

This chain links TRBV18 with TRBJ1-2; 8 bases align to TRBD1. Germline lookup yields CDR1 KGHSH and CDR2 LQKENI. This CDR3 has 16 residues. V was clipped by 5 bases and J by 4 bases; unmatched bases: 12. The CDR3 region is CASSLAGGARGYGYTF. DNA for the CDR3: TGTGCCAGCTCATTAGCAGGGGGCGCCAGGGGCTATGGCTACACCTTC.

This rearrangement joins TRBV29-1 to TRBJ1-2; tentatively, D is TRBD1 (5 bases). V lost 7 bases and J lost 4, with 16 bases in between. The CDR3 is made up of 13 amino acids. The germline gives CDR1 SQVTM, CDR2 ANQGSEA. Here the CDR3 DNA reads TGCAGCGAACAGTCGGGGGACCCCTATGGCTACACCTTC. This gives the protein CSEQSGDPYGYTF.